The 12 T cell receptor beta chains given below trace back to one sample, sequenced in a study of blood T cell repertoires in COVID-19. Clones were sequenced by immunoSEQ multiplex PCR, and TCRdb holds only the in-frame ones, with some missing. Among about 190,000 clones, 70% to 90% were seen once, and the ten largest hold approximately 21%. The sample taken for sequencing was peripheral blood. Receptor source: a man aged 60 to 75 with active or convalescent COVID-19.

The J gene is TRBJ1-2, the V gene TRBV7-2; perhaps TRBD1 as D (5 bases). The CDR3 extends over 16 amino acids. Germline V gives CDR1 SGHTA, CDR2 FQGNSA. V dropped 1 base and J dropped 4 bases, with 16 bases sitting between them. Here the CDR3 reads CASSLGAGSLPYGYTF. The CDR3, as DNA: TGTGCCAGCAGCTTAGGGGCAGGGTCCCTCCCCTATGGCTACACCTTC.

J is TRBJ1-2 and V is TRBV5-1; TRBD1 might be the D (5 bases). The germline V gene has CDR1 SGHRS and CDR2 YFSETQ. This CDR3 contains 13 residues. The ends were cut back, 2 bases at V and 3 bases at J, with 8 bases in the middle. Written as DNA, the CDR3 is TGCGCCAGCAGCTTAGACAGTGACTATGGCTACACCTTC. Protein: CASSLDSDYGYTF.

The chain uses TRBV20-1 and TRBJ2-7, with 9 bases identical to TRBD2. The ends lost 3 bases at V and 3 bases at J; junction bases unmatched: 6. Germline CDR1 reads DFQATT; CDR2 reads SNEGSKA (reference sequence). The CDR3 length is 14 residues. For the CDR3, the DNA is TGCAGTGCTAGTAGGCCTAGCGGGGTCTACGAGCAGTACTTC. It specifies CSASRPSGVYEQYF.

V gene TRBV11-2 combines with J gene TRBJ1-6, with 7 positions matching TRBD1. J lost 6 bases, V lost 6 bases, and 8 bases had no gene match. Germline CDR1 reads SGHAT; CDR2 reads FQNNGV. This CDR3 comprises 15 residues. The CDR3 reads CASSTTGTVNSPLHF. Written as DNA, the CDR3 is TGTGCCAGCAGTACCACCGGGACAGTTAATTCACCCCTCCACTTT.

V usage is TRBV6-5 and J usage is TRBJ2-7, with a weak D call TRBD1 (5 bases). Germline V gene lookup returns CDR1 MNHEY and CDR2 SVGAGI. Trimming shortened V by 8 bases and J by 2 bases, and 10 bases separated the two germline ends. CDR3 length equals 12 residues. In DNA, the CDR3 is TGTGCCAGCGGGGCAGAGACCTACGAGCAGTACTTC. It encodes CASGAETYEQYF.

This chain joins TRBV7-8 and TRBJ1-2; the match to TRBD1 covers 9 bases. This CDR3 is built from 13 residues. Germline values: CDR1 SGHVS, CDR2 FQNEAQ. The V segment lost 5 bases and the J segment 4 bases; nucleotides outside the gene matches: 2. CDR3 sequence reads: CASSTDRGYGYTF. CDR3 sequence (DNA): TGTGCCAGCAGCACGGACAGGGGCTATGGCTACACCTTC.

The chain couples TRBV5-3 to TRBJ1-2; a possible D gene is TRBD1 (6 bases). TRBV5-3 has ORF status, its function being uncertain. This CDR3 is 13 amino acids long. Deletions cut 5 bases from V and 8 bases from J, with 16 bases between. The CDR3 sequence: CARRERTEGGYTF. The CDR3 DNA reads TGTGCCAGAAGGGAAAGGACAGAAGGGGGCTACACCTTC.

Here the CDR3 reads CASSPLRRWGPDGYTF. CDR3 bases: TGCGCCAGCAGTCCACTACGTCGTTGGGGCCCCGATGGCTACACCTTC. The chain couples TRBV23-1 to TRBJ1-2; tentative D call: TRBD1 (5 bases). TRBV23-1 is assigned to the ORF class and has an uncertain function. Trimming cost V 4 bases and J 6 bases, with 21 bases left between them. The CDR3 sequence is 16 residues long.

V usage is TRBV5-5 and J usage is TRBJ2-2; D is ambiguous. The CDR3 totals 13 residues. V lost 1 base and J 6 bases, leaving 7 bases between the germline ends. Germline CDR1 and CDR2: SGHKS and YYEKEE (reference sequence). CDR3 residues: CASSLSVAGELFF. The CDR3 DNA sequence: TGTGCCAGCAGCTTGTCGGTAGCCGGGGAGCTGTTTTTT.

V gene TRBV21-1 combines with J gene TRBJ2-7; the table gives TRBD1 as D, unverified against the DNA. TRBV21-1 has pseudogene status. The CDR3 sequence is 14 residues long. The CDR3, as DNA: TGTGCCAGCAGCAAAGAAACAGGGGGGTACGAGCAGTACTTC. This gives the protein CASSKETGGYEQYF.

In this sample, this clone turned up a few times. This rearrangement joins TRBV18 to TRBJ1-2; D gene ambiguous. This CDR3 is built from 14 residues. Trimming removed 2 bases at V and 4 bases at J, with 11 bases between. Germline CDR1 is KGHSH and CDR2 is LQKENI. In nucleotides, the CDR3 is TGTGCCAGCTCACCAGGAGGCGAGAGCTATGGCTACACCTTC. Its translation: CASSPGGESYGYTF.

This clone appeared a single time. The CDR3 nucleotides read TGTGCCTGGAGTCCAACAGGAGCCGACACTGAAGCTTTCTTT. Amino acids: CAWSPTGADTEAFF. V usage is TRBV30 and J usage is TRBJ1-1, with D perhaps TRBD1 (5 bases). Per the germline V gene, CDR1 is GTSNPN and CDR2 is SVGIG (reference sequence). CDR3 size: 14 residues. V gave up 2 bases and J gave up 3 bases, with 13 bases separating them.